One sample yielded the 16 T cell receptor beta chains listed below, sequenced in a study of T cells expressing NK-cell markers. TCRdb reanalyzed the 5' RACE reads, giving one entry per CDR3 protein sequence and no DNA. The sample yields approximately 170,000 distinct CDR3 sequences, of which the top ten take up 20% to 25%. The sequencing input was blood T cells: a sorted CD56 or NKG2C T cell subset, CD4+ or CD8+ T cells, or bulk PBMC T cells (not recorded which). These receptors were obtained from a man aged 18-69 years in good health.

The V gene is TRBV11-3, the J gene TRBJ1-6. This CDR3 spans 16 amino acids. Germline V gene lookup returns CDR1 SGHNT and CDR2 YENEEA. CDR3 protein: CASSLADQGYQFTLHF.

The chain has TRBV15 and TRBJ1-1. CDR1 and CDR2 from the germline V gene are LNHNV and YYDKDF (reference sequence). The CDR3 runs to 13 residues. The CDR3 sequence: CATSRDSRARAFF.

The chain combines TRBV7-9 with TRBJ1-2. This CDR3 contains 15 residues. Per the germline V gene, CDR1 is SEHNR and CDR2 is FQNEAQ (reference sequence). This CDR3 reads CASSLGTNPYYGYTF.

This CDR3 reads CASSEGQDTNYGYTF. The V call is TRBV7-8, the J call TRBJ1-2; lacking DNA, the TRBD1 call made by TCRdb goes unchecked. The germline V gene has CDR1 SGHVS and CDR2 FQNEAQ. There are 15 residues in the CDR3.

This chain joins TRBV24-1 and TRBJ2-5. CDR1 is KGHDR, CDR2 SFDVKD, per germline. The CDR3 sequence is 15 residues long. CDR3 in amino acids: CATSDSTTARETQYF.

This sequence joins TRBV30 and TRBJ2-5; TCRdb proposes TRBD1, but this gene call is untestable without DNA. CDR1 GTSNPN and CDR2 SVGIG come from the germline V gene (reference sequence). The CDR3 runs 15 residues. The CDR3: CAWSVGRGGLETQYF.

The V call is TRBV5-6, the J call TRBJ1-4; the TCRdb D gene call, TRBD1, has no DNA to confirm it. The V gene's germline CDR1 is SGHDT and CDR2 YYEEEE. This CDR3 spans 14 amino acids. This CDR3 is CASSFGTGVEKLFF.

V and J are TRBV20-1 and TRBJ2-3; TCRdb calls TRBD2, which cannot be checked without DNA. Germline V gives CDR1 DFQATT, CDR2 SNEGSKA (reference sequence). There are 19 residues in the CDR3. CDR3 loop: CSARVGQSPTRWVWDTQYF.

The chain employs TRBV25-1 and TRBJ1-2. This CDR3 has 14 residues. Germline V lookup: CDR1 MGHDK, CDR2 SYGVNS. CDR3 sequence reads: CASSEADNNYGYTF.

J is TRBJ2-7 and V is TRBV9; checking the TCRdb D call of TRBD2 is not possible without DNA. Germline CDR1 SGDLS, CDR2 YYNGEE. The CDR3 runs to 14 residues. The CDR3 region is CASSPAGGSLEQYF.

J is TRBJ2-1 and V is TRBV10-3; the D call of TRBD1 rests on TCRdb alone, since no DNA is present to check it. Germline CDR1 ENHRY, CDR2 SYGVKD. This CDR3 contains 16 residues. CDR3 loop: CAISEIWDPGNNEQFF.

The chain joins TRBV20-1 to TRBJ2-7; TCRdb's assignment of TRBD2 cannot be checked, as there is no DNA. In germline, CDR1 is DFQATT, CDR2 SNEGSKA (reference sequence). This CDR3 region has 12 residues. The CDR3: CSAADLAYEQYF.

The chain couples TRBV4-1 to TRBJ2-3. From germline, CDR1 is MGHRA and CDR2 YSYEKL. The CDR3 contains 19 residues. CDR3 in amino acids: CASSQSDSSFEERTDTQYF.

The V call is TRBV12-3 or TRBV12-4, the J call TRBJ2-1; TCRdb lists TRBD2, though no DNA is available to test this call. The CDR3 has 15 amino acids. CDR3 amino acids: CASSPPGTRFNEQFF.

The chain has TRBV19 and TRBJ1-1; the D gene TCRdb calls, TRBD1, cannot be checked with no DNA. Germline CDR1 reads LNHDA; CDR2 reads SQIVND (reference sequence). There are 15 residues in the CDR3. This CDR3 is CATGDSSLLNTEAFF.

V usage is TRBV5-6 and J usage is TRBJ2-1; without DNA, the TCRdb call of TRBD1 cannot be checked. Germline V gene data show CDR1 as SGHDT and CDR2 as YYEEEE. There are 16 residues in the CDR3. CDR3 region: CASSLLLANSGNEQFF.